This entry concerns a single T cell receptor (beta chain). The sample originates from a study of blood T cell repertoires in COVID-19. The overall study: COVID-19 samples collected from the United States, Italy and Spain covered acute and convalescent phases. PBMCs, B-cell-depleted T cells, or T cells provided the cDNA or gDNA that made up the material.

In the source study's methods: Amplification of reference gene primers was used by the study to estimate nucleated cell counts. The method was immunoSEQ multiplex PCR; TCRdb's version includes in-frame clones alone and lacks a portion of them. V, J and clone size derive from that table, while D and trimming were established from the DNA sequence. The table has under 100,000 clones, 75% to 85% seen once. Germline CDR1 is SGHRS and CDR2 is YFSETQ. Trimming left V 2 bases short and J 2 bases short, with 9 bases between. This CDR3 contains 14 residues. This receptor was obtained from a woman aged 40 to 55 with active or convalescent COVID-19. This chain uses TRBV5-1 with TRBJ2-3; D may be TRBD2 (5 bases). Sequencing used peripheral blood. The CDR3 region is CASSLSGNTDTQYF. Written as DNA, the CDR3 is TGCGCCAGCAGCTTATCGGGGAACACAGATACGCAGTATTTT.